The clone carrying this TCR beta chain was seen repeatedly, ten times or more. The antigen is unknown. This sample was taken from a study of T-cell reconstitution after alpha-beta-depleted transplantation in children. The CDR3 loop spans 15 amino acids. Per germline, CDR1 LGHNA and CDR2 YSLEER. The ends lost 1 base at V and 4 bases at J; junction bases unmatched: 2. Molecular barcoding with unique molecular identifiers was used for the TCRbeta library. TCRdb re-called the PCR reads with MiXCR, one entry per CDR3 protein. Of around 25,000 distinct CDR3 sequences listed, about 18% are singletons. Study-wide points: At day 60, the high TCRbeta diversity found in some patients originated from recipient T cells and thymic progenitors that had survived. By one year post-transplant, T-cell counts and diversity largely arose from T cells that were newly produced. Where alpha-beta T cells came from about two months after transplant was reportedly several hundred expanded graft clones.

Sequencing used PBMCs, mostly from graft donor cells, obtained 60 days after TCRalphabeta/CD19-depleted stem cell transplant. This chain joins TRBV4-3 and TRBJ2-1, with 9 bases aligning to TRBD2. The source of this sequence is a male patient aged 2 to 10 who had a stem cell transplant for acute lymphoblastic leukemia, so the T cells may come from the graft donor. The CDR3 coding sequence is TGCGCCAGCAGCCAAGGGACTAGCGAATACAATGAGCAGTTCTTC. Amino acid sequence: CASSQGTSEYNEQFF.